Ten or more counts support the clone carrying this T cell receptor (beta chain). What it binds is unknown. The data belong to a study of identical twins. Template switching created a universal primer site, and the cDNA included unique molecular identifiers. In TCRdb, the 5' RACE reads were re-called with MiXCR into one record per CDR3 protein. The sample records hundreds of thousands of distinct CDR3 sequences, approximately 6% being singletons. Overall study results and limits: Conclusions relied on cross-sectional statistical analysis, not following the same donors. Memory repertoires showed no such pattern, whereas abundant cord blood beta clonotypes carried fewer insertions.

This CDR3 region has 14 residues. The V end was cut by 3 bases, the J end by 0 bases, with 6 bases between. V gene TRBV12-3 or TRBV12-4 combines with J gene TRBJ2-1; weak D call: TRBD1 (5 bases). The receptor was derived from a man between 18 and 35 years old in good health. Specimen: naive T cells sorted from blood. The CDR3 DNA reads as TGTGCCAGCAGTTTTCAGGGCTCCTACAATGAGCAGTTCTTC. Translated: CASSFQGSYNEQFF.